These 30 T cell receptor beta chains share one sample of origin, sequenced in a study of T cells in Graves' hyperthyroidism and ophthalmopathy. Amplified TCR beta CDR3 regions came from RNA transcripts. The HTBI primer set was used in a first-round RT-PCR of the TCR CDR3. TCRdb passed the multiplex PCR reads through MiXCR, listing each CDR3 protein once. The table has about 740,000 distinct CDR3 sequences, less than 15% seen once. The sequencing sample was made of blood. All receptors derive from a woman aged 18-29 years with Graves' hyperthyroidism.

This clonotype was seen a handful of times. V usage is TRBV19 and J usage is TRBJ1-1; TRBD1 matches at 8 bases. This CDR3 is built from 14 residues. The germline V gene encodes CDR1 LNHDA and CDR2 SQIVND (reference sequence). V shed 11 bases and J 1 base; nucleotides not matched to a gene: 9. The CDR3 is CAAQRGTGNTEAFF. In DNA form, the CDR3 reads TGTGCCGCCCAACGGGGGACAGGGAACACTGAAGCTTTCTTT.

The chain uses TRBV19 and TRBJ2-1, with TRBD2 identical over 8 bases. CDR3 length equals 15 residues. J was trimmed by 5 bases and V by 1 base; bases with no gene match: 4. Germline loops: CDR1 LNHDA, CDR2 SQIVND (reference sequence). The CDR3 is CASSIVLAGHNEQFF. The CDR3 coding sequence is TGTGCCAGTAGTATAGTCCTAGCGGGTCACAATGAGCAGTTCTTC.

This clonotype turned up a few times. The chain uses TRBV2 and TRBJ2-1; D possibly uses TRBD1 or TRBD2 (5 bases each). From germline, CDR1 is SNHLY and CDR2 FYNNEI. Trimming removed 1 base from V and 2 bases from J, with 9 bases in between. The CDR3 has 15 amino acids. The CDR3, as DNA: TGTGCCAGCAGTGAAGTGGGGGAAGCCTACAATGAGCAGTTCTTC. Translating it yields CASSEVGEAYNEQFF.

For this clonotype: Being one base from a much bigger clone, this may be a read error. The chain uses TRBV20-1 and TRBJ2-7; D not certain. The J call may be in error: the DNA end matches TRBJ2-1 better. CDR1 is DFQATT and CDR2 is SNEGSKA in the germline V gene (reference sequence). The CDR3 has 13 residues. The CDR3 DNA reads TGTACACCGGGTGTTCGAGGCACCTACGAGCAGTTCTTC. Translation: CTPGVRGTYEQFF.

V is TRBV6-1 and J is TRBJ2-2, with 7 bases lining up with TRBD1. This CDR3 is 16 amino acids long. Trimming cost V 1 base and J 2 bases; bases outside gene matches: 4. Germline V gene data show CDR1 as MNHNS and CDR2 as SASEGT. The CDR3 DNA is TGTGCCAGCAGTGAAGGAGACAGGGTTAACACCGGGGAGCTGTTTTTT. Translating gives CASSEGDRVNTGELFF.

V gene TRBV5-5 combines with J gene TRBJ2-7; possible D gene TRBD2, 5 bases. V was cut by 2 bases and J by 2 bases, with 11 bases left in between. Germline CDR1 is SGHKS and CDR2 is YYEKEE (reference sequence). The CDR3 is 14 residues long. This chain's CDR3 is CASSLWGDTYEQYF. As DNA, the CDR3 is TGTGCCAGCAGCTTATGGGGAGATACCTACGAGCAGTACTTC.

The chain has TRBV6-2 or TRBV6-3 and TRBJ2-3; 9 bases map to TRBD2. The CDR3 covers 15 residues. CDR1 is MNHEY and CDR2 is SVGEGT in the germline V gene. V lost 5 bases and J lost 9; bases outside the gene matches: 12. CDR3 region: CASSRTSEPSGTQYF. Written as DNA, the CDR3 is TGTGCCAGCAGTCGGACTAGCGAACCTTCGGGGACGCAGTATTTT.

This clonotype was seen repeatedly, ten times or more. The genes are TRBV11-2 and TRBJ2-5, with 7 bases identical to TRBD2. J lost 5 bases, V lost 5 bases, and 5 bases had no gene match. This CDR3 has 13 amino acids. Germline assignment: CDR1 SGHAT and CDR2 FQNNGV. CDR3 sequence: CASSQAGVETQYF. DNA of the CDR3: TGTGCCAGCAGCCAGGCGGGGGTGGAGACCCAGTACTTC.

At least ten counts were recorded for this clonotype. The CDR3 is CASRPGGPGLAGTSYNEQFF. CDR3 coding DNA: TGTGCCAGCAGGCCAGGGGGTCCCGGACTAGCGGGAACCTCCTACAATGAGCAGTTCTTC. This chain links TRBV6-1 with TRBJ2-1; TRBD2 agrees at 12 bases. Germline CDR1 is MNHNS and CDR2 is SASEGT. Trimming removed 6 bases from V and 0 bases from J; junction bases left unmatched: 15. The CDR3 is made up of 20 amino acids.

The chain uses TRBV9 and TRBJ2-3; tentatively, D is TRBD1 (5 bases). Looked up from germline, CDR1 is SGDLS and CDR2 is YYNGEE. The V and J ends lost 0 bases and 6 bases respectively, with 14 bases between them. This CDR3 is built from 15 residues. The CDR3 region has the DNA TGTGCCAGCAGCGTAGAGGGGCAGGGAATGGATACGCAGTATTTT. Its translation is CASSVEGQGMDTQYF. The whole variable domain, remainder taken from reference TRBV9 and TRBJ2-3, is DSGVTQTPKHLITATGQRVTLRCSPRSGDLSVYWYQQSLDQGLQFLIQYYNGEERAKGNILERFSAQQFPDLHSELNLSSLELGDSALYFCASSVEGQGMDTQYFGPGTRLTVL.

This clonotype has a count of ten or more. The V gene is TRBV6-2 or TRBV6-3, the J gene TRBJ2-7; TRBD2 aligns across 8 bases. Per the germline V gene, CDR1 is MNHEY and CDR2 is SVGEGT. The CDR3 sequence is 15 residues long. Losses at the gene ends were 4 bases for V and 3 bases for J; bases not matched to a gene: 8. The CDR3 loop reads CASSSKRETDYEQYF. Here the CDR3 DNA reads TGTGCCAGCAGTTCGAAGCGGGAGACAGACTACGAGCAGTACTTC.

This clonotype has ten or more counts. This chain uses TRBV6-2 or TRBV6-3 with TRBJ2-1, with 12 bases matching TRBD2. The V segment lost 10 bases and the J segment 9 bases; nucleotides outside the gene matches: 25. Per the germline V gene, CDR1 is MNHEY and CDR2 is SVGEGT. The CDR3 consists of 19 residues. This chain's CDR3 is CAISTGRDGRTSGIGEQFF. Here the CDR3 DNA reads TGTGCCATCTCTACCGGACGGGATGGTAGGACTAGCGGGATAGGTGAGCAGTTCTTC.

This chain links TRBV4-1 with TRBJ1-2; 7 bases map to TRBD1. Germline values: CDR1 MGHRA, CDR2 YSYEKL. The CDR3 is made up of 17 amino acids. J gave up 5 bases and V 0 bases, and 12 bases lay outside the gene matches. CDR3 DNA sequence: TGCGCCAGCAGCCAAGATCAGGGAGGGGGCGCATGGTATGGCTACACCTTC. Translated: CASSQDQGGGAWYGYTF.

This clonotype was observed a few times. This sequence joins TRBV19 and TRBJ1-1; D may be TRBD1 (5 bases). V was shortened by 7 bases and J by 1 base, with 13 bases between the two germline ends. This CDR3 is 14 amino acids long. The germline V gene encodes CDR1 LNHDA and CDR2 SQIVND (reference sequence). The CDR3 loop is CASTTGGGNTEAFF. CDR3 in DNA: TGTGCCAGTACCACGGGGGGGGGGAACACTGAAGCTTTCTTT.

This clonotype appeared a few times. The CDR3 DNA reads as TGTGCCAGCATCCAAGGTGGGAATAGGGGAGAGACCCAGTACTTC. It translates to CASIQGGNRGETQYF. The chain carries TRBV7-9 and TRBJ2-5; TRBD1 is a possible D gene (5 bases). The CDR3 is 15 amino acids. V dropped 7 bases and J dropped 4 bases, with 19 bases sitting between them. The germline V gene has CDR1 SEHNR and CDR2 FQNEAQ (reference sequence). Full variable domain (missing parts from reference TRBV7-9 and TRBJ2-5): DTGVSQNPRHKITKRGQNVTFRCDPISEHNRLYWYRQTLGQGPEFLTYFQNEAQLEKSRLLSDRFSAERPKGSFSTLEIQRTEQGDSAMYLCASIQGGNRGETQYFGPGTRLLVL.

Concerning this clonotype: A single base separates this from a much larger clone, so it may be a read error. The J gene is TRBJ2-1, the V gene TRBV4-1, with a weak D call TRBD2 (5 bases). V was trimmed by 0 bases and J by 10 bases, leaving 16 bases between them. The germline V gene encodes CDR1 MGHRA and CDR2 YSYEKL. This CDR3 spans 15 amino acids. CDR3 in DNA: TGCGCCAGCAGCCAAGAAGGAGGTGGAACCTACGAGCAGTTCTTC. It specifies CASSQEGGGTYEQFF.

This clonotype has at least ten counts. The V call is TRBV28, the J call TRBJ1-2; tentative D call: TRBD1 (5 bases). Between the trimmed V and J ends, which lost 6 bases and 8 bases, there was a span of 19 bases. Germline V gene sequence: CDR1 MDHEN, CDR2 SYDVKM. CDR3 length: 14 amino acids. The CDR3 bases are TGTGCCAGCAGACGCCTCGGGACGGCCGACGGCTACACCTTC. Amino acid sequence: CASRRLGTADGYTF.

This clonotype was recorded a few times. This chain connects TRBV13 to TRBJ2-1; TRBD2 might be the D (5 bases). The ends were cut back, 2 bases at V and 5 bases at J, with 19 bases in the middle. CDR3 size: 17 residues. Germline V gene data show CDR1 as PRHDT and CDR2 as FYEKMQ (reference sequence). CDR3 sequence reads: CASSLSKSGYGNNEQFF. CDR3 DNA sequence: TGTGCCAGCAGCTTATCTAAAAGCGGTTATGGTAACAATGAGCAGTTCTTC.

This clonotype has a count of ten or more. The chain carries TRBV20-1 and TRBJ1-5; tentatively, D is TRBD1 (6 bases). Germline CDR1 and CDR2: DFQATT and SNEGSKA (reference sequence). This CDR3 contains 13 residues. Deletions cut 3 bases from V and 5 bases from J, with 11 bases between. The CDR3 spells CSASLRTDQPQHF. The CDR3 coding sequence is TGCAGTGCTAGCCTCCGGACAGATCAGCCCCAGCATTTT.

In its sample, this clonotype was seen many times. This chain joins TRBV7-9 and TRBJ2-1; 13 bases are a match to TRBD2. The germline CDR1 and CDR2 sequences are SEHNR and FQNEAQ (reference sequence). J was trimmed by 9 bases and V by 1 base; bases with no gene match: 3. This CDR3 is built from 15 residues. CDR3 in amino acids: CASSLGTSGSSEQFF. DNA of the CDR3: TGTGCCAGCAGCTTAGGGACTAGCGGGAGCAGTGAGCAGTTCTTC.

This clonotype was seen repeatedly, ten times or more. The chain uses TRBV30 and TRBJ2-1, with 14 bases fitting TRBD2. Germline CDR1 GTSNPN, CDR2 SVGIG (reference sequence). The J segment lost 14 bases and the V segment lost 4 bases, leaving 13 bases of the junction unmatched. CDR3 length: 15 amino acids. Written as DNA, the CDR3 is TGTGCCTGGACCTTACGAGGGACTAGCGGGAGTCATAAGTTCTTC. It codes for CAWTLRGTSGSHKFF.

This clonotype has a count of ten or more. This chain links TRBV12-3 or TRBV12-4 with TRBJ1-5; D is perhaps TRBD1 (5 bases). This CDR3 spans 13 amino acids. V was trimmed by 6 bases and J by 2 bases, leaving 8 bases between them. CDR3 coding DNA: TGTGCCAGCAGGGCGACAGGCAATCAGCCCCAGCATTTT. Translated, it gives CASRATGNQPQHF.

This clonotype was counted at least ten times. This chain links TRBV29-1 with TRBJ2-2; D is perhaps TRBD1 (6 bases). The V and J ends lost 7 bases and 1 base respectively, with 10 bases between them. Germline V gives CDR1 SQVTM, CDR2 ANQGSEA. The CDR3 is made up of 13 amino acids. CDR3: CSAWDKNTGELFF. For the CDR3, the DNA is TGCAGCGCTTGGGACAAGAACACCGGGGAGCTGTTTTTT.

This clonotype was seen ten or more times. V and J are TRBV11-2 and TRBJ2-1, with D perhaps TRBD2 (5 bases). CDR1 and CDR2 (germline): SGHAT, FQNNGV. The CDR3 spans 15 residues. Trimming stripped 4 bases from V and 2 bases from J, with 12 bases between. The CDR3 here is CASSWLSGAYNEQFF. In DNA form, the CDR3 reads TGTGCCAGCAGCTGGCTAAGCGGAGCCTACAATGAGCAGTTCTTC.

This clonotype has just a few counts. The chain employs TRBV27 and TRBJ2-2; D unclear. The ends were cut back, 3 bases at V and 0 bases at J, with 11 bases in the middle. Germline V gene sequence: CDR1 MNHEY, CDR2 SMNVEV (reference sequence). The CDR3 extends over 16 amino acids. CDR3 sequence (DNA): TGTGCCAGCAGTTTCAGCCGCAAGGCGAACACCGGGGAGCTGTTTTTT. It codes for CASSFSRKANTGELFF.

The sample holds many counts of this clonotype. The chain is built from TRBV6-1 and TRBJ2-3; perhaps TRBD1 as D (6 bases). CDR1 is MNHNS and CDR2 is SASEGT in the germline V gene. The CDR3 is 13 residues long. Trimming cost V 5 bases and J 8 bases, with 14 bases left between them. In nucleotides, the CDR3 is TGTGCCAGCAGTTGGGGGCAGTTCGCTACGCAGTATTTT. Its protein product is CASSWGQFATQYF.

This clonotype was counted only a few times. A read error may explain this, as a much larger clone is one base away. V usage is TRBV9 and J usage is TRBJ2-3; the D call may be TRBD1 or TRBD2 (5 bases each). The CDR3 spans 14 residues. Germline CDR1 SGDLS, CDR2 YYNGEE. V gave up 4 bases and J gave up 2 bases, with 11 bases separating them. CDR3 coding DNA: TGTGCCAGCAGCCCCCGAGGGGACACAGATACGCAGTATTTT. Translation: CASSPRGDTDTQYF. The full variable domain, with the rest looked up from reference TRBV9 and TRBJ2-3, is DSGVTQTPKHLITATGQRVTLRCSPRSGDLSVYWYQQSLDQGLQFLIQYYNGEERAKGNILERFSAQQFPDLHSELNLSSLELGDSALYFCASSPRGDTDTQYFGPGTRLTVL.

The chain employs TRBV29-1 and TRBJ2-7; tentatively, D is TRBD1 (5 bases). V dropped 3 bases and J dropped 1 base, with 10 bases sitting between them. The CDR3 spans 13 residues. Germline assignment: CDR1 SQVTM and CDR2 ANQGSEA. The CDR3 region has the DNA TGCAGCGTTGAGTCAGGGAAGTCCTACGAGCAGTACTTC. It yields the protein CSVESGKSYEQYF.

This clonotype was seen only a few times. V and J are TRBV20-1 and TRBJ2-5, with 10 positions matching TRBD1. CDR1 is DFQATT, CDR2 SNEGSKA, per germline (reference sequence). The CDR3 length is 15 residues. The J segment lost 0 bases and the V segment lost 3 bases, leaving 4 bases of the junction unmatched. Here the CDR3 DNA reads TGCAGTGCTAGCTGGGACAGGGGCTACCAAGAGACCCAGTACTTC. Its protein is CSASWDRGYQETQYF.

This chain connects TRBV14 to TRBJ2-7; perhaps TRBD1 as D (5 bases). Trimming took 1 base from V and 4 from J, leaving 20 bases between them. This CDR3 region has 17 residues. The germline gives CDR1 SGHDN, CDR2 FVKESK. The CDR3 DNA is TGTGCCAGCAGCCAAGGGCAGCCTCTCGACAGTATATACGAGCAGTACTTC. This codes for CASSQGQPLDSIYEQYF.